These T cell receptor beta chains were read from a single sample in a study of PD-1 blockade in classical Hodgkin lymphoma. Profiling relied on immunoSEQ multiplex PCR, and the TCRdb table lists in-frame clones only, not all of them. Of almost 100,000 clones in the sample, 92% were seen once. The sample in question was peripheral blood mononuclear cells (PBMCs), obtained at baseline. All receptors derive from a human donor with classical Hodgkin lymphoma. The CDR3 runs from the conserved cysteine through the conserved F or W. Fields, in order: J gene, D gene, clone size, V gene, CDR3 DNA, CDR3 protein. A D gene is named only where the DNA matches it firmly. Where a row states a size, it is once, few, many or the class of an expanded clone; other rows omit it.

>TRBJ2-1|.|.|TRBV2
TGTGCCAGCAGTGAAGCCCAAGGGCAGGGGGGTAATGAGCAGTTCTTC
CASSEAQGQGGNEQFF
>TRBJ1-1|.|.|TRBV5-6
TGTGCCAGCAGCTTGGGGATGTTGAACACTGAAGCTTTCTTT
CASSLGMLNTEAFF
>TRBJ2-1|TRBD2|.|TRBV28
TGTGCCAGCAGGACACTAGCGGGATTCTACAATGAGCAGTTCTTC
CASRTLAGFYNEQFF
>TRBJ2-1|TRBD2|.|TRBV9
TGTGCCAGCAGCGTGGCGGGAGGTCCTCTTTATGAGCAGTTCTTC
CASSVAGGPLYEQFF
>TRBJ1-2|.|.|TRBV30
TGTGCCTGGAGTGTTGTGGGAGTTAACTATGGCTACACCTTC
CAWSVVGVNYGYTF
>TRBJ2-2|.|.|TRBV5-1
TGCGCCAGCAGCTTGGAGCTAGCTGGGGAGCTGTTTTTT
CASSLELAGELFF
>TRBJ1-2|.|once|TRBV4-2
TGTGCCAGCAGCCAAGGCCCCGGGGGGCTAGGGTATGGCTACACCTTC
CASSQGPGGLGYGYTF
>TRBJ1-1|.|.|TRBV11-2
TGTGCCAGCAGCTCCGGACAGAACACTGAAGCTTTCTTT
CASSSGQNTEAFF
>TRBJ2-3|.|once|TRBV7-2
TGTGCCAGCAGCTTCGAAGGGACGAGGACAGATACGCAGTATTTT
CASSFEGTRTDTQYF
>TRBJ1-2|TRBD1|.|TRBV23-1
TGCGCCAGCAGTCAATCCGTCAGGGGGCGAGGCTATGGCTACACCTTC
CASSQSVRGRGYGYTF
>TRBJ1-3|.|.|TRBV7-2
TGTGCCAGCAGCTTTGGACCGGGTTGGAACACCATATATTTT
CASSFGPGWNTIYF
>TRBJ1-4|.|.|TRBV25-1
TGTGCCAGCAGTGAATGGGGGAGCCGAAAACTGTTTTTT
CASSEWGSRKLFF
>TRBJ1-5|.|.|TRBV6-1
TGTGCCAGCAGCTGGACAGTTCAGCCCCAGCATTTT
CASSWTVQPQHF
>TRBJ2-5|.|.|TRBV7-9
TGTGCCAGCAGCTTAGGGTGGTCTGTTCAAGAGACCCAGTACTTC
CASSLGWSVQETQYF
>TRBJ2-7|.|.|TRBV11-2
TGTGCCAGCAGCTTAGTCAGGGGAGGGGGCGAGCAGTACTTC
CASSLVRGGGEQYF
>TRBJ2-2|TRBD1|.|TRBV6-1
TGTGCCACCCACCGGGGACAGTACTACACCGGGGAGCTGTTTTTT
CATHRGQYYTGELFF
>TRBJ1-5|TRBD1|once|TRBV5-8
TGTGCCAGCAGCTCTATTGGGGACAGAAATCAGCCCCAGCATTTT
CASSSIGDRNQPQHF
>TRBJ2-3|TRBD1|few|TRBV18
TGTGCCAGCTCACCATGGGACAGGGGCGAGTATTTT
CASSPWDRGEYF